This TCR beta chain comes out of a study of blood T cells in healthy people across ages (dated by TCRdb to 2015 to 2017). About the study as a whole: Template switching captured roughly one uniquely barcoded TCR beta cDNA molecule per two T cells in model experiments. To track age-related changes in TCR beta repertoire diversity, the study relied on deep sequencing normalized with unique cDNA molecular identifiers. The donors were split into four age groups: young (average 16 years), middle-aged (roughly 39), aged (more than 60) and long-lived (roughly 77). To avoid experimental bias, donors of different ages were spread randomly across the sequencing lanes. For two donors (one aged 18 to 30 and one aged 80 or older), the study analyzed two additional independent replicas of 1 million unique cDNA reads from the same blood draw.

Library preparation used 5' RACE. Sequencing relied on an Illumina HiSeq 2500. A second 7 to 11 cycle PCR used a sample-barcoded 5' primer and a J-beta primer mix. Each TCR beta cDNA molecule received a unique molecular identifier from a template-switch 5' adaptor carrying 12 random nucleotides. At least 2.5 million CDR3-containing paired-end reads were obtained from each sample. The Mint cDNA synthesis kit, primed by a TRBC-specific oligonucleotide, was used to synthesize first-strand cDNA from all RNA. Following uracil-DNA glycosylase treatment, a first 18-cycle PCR with universal primers M1SS and BC2_uni_R was performed on all cDNA. Per the original workflow: For normalization, 1 million high-quality reads were randomly selected from each sample, with every read carrying a distinct molecular identifier. Instead of being binned into consensus sequences, reads with shared molecular identifiers were discarded. MiTCR, run with a Q25 quality threshold and the strictest error-elimination algorithm, handled CDR3 identification, clonotype clustering and error correction. A nonparametric unseen species model with Euler transformation was used to estimate a lower bound on total TCR beta diversity. TCRdb's own reprocessing of the public reads used fastp at Q25 and MiXCR and kept productive beta chains. Rows merge per CDR3 protein into single entries with the most common DNA and genes. TCRdb, rather than the study authors, made the V and J calls. This sample gives about a million distinct CDR3 sequences in total; approximately 50% of them show up just once. Around 21% of the sample is held by the ten biggest clonotypes.

Here is what the overall study found, with its caveats: Compared with the aged group, the long-lived group had more naive CD4+ T cells, fewer expanded clones and increased TCR diversity, suggesting age selection. A strong correlation was found between observed TCR beta diversity and the percentage of naive T cells measured by flow cytometry. Bulk unsorted PBMC profiling prevented conclusive comparison of naive and antigen-experienced compartments. Estimates of total diversity based on one million sequenced T cells were considered lower bounds and underestimates. As age increased, observed TCR beta diversity per million T cells dropped in a roughly linear way, and a significant reduction was already evident by age about 40. Because the CMV infection status of the donors was unknown, age-related changes in expanded clonotypes may potentially have been confounded.

Donors were 40 or so systemically healthy Caucasian individuals from Russia aged roughly 6 to 95 years. Each donor gave about 9.8 milliliters of peripheral blood, drawn into EDTA-treated Vacutainer tubes. PBMCs were isolated by Ficoll-Paque density-gradient centrifugation, with at least 7 million obtained per sample. Total RNA, at least 6 micrograms per sample, was extracted from PBMCs with Trizol reagent. Naive CD45RAhigh/CD27high T cell percentages were measured by flow cytometry on a PBMC aliquot from every donor. The CDR1 and CDR2 encoded by the germline V gene are SGHRS and YFSETQ. The CDR3 covers 15 residues, taking in both the cysteine and the phenylalanine. Only the CDR3 DNA stays, 45 bases, in frame from base 1. V was cut back by 5 bases and J by 1 base, leaving a gap of 10 bases between them. This clonotype appeared a few times. This receptor's antigen is unknown. Base qualities are missing; no much larger clone stands one base away.

Recombination connected TRBV5-1 to TRBJ2-6, with no reliable assignment of the D segment. This receptor was obtained from a woman aged 60-75 years in good health. Sequencing input: blood. The CDR3: CASSDSNSGANVLTF. The DNA is as follows: TGCGCCAGCAGTGATTCGAATTCTGGGGCCAACGTCCTGACTTTC.